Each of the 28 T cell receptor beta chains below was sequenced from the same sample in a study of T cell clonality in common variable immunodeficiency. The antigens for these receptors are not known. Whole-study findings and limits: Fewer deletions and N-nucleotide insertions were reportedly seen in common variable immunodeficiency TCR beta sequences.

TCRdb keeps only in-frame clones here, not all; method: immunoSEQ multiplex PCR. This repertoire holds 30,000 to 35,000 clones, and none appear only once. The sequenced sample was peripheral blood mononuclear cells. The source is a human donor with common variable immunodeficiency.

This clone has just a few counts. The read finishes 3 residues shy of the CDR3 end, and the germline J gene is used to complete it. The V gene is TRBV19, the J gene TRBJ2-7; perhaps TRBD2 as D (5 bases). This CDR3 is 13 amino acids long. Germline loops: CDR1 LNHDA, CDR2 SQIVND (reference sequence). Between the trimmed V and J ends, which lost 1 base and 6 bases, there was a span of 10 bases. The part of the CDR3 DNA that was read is TGTGCCAGTAGTATAGCATCTGGACTCGAG. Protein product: CASSIASGLE. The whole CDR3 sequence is CASSIASGLEQYF.

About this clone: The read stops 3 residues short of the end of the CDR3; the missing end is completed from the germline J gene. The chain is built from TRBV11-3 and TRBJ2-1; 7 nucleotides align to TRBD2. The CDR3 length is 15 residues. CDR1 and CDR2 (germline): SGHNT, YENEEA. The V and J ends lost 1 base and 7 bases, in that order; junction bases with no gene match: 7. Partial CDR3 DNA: TGTGCCAGCAGCTTAGGCGGGAGCTGGGCTAATGAG. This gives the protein CASSLGGSWANE. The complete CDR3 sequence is CASSLGGSWANEQFF.

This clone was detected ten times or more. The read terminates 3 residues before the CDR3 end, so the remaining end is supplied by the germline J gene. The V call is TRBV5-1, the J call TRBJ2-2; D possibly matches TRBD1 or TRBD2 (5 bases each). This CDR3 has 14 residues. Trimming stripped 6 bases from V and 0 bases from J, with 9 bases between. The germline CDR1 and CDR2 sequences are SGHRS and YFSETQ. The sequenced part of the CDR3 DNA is TGCGCCAGCAACGAGGGGCCGAACACCGGGGAG. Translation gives CASNEGPNTGE. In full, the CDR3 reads CASNEGPNTGELFF.

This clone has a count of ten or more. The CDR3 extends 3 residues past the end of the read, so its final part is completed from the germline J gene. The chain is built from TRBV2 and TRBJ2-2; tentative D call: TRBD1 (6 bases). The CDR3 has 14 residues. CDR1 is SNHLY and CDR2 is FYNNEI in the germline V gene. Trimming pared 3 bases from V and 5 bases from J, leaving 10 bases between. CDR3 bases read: TGTGCCAGCAGTGACATACAGGGAACCGGGGAG. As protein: CASSDIQGTGE. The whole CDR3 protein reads CASSDIQGTGELFF.

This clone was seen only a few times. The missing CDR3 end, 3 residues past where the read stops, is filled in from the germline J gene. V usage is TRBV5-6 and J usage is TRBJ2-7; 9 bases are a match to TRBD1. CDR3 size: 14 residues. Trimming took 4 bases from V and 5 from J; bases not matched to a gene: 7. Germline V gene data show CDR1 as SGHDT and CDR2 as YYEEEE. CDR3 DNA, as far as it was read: TGTGCCAGCAGCCGACGGACAGGGGCCGACGAG. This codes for CASSRRTGADE. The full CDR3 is CASSRRTGADEQYF. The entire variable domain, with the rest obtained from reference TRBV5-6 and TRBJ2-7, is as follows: DAGVTQSPTHLIKTRGQQVTLRCSPKSGHDTVSWYQQALGQGPQFIFQYYEEEERQRGNFPDRFSGHQFPNYSSELNVNALLLGDSALYLCASSRRTGADEQYFGPGTRLTVT.

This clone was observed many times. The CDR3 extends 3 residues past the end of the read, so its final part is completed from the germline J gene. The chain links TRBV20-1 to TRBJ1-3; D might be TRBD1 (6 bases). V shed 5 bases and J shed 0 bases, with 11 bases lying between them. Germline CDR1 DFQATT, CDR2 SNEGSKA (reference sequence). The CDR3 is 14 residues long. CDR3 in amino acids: CSAPDSLSGNTIYF. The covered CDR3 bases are TGCAGTGCTCCGGACAGCCTCTCTGGAAACACC.

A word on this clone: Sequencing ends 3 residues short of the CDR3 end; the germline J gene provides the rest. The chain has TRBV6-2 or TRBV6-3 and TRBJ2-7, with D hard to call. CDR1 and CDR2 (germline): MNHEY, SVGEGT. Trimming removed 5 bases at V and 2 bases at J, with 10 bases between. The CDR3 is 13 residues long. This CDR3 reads CASSPGFTYEQYF. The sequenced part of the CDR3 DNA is TGTGCCAGCAGTCCCGGGTTTACCTACGAG.

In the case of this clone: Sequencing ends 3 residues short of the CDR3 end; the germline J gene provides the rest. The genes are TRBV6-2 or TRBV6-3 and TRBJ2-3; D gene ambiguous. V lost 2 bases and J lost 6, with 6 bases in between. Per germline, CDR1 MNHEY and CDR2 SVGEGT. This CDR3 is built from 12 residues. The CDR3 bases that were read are TGTGCCAGCAGTTACCTGGGCGATACG. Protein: CASSYLGDT. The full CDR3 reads CASSYLGDTQYF.

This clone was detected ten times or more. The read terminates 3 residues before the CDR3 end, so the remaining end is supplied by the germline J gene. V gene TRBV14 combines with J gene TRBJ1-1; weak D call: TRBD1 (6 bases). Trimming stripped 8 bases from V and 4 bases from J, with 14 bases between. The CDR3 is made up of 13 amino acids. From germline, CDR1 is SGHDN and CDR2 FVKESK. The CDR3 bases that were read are TGTGCCAGCCGATCTAGGGGGGGCACTGAA. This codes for CASRSRGGTE. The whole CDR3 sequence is CASRSRGGTEAFF.

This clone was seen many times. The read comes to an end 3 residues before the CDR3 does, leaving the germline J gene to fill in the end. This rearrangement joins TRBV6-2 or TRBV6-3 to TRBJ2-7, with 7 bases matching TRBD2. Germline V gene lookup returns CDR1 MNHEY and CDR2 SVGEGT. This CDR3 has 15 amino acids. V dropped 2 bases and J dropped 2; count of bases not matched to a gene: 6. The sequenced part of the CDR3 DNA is TGTGCCAGCAGTTACGGGCTCGCGGGGGCCTACGAG. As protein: CASSYGLAGAYE. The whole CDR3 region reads CASSYGLAGAYEQYF.

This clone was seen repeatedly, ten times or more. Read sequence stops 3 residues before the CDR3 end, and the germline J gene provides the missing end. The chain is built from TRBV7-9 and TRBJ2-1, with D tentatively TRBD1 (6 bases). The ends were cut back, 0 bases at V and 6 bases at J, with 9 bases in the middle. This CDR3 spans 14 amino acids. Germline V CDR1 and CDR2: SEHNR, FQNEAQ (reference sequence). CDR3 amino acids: CASSLARQANEQFF. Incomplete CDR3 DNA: TGTGCCAGCAGCTTAGCGCGACAGGCCAATGAG.

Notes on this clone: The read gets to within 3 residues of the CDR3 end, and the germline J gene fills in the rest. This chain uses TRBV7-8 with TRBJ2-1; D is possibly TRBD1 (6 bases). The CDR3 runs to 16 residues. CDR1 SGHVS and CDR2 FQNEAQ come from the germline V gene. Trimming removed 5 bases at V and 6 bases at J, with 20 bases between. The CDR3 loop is CASSPLVRQGGNEQFF. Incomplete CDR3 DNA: TGTGCCAGCAGCCCCCTCGTCCGTCAAGGGGGCAATGAG.

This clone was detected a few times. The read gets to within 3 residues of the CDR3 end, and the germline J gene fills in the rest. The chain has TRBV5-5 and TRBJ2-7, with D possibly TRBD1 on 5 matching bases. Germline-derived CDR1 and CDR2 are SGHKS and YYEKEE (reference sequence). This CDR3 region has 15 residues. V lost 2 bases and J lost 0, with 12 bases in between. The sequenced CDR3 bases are TGTGCCAGCAGCTTCCGCAGGGTTAGCTCCTACGAG. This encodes CASSFRRVSSYE. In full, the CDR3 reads CASSFRRVSSYEQYF.

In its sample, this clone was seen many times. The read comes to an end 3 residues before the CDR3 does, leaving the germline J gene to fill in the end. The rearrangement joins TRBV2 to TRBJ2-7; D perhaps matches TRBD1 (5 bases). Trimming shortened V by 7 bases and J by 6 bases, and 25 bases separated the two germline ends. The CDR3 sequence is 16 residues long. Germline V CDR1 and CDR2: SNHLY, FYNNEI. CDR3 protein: CASTEQQVRTTGEQYF. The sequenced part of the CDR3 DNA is TGTGCCAGCACAGAACAACAGGTTAGGACAACCGGCGAG. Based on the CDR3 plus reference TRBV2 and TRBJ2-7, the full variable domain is EPEVTQTPSHQVTQMGQEVILRCVPISNHLYFYWYRQILGQKVEFLVSFYNNEISEKSEIFDDQFSVERPDGSNFTLKIRSTKLEDSAMYFCASTEQQVRTTGEQYFGPGTRLTVT.

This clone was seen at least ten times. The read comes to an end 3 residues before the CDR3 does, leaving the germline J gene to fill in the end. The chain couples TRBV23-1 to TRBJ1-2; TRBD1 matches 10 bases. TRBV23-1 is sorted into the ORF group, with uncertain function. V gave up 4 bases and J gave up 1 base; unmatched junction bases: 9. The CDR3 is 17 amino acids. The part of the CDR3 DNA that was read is TGCGCCAGCAGTCCCCCGGGGGACAGGGGAGATAACTATGGC. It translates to CASSPPGDRGDNYG. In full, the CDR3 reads CASSPPGDRGDNYGYTF.

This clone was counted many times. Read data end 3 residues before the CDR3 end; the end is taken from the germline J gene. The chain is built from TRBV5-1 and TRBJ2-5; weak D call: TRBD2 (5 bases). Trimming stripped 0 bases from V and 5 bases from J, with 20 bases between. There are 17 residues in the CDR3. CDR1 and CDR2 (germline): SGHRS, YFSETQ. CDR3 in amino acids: CASSLAGDYPNGETQYF. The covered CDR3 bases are TGCGCCAGCAGCTTGGCCGGAGACTACCCAAATGGGGAGACC.

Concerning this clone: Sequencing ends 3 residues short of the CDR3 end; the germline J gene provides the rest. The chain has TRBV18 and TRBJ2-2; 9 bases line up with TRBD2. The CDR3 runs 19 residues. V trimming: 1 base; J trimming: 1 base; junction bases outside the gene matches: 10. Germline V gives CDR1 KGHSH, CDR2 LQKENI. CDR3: CASSPLPGSGRRNTGELFF. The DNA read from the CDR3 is TGTGCCAGCTCACCACTCCCCGGGAGCGGGAGGCGGAACACCGGGGAG.

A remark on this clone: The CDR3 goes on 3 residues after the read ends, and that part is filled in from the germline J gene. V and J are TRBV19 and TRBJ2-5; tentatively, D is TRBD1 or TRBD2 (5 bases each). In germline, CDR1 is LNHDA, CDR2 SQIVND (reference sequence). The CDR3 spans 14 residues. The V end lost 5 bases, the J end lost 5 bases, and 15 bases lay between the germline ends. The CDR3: CASSPGAWRETQYF. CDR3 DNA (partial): TGTGCCAGTAGTCCTGGGGCCTGGAGGGAGACC.

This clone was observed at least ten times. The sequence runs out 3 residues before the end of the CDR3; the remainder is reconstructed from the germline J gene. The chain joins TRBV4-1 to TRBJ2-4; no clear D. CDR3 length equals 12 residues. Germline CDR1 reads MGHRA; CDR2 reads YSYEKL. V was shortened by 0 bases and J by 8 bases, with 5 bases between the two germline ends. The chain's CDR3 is CASSQDPDIQYF. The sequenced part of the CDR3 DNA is TGCGCCAGCAGCCAAGATCCGGACATT.

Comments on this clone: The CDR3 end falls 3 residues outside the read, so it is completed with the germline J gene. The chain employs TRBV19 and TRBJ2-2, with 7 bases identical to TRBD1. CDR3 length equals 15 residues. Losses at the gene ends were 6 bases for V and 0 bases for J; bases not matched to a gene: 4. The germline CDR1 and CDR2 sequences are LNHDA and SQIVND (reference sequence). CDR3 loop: CASSYRGANTGELFF. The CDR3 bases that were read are TGTGCCAGTAGCTACAGGGGCGCGAACACCGGGGAG.

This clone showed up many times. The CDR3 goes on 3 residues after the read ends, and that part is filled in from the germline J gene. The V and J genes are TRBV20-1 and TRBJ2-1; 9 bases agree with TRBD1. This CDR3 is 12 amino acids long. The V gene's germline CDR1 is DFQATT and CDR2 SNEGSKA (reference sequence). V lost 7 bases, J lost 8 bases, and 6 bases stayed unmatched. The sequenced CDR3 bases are TGCAGTGGGGACAGGGTTTCAGATGAG. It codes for CSGDRVSDE. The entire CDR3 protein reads CSGDRVSDEQFF.

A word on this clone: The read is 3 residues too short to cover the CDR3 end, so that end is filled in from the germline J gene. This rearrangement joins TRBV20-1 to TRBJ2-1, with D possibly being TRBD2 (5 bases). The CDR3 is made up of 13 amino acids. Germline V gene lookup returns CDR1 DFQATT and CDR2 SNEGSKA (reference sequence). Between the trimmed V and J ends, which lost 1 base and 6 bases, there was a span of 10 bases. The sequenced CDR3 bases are TGCAGTGCTAGAGCCGAGGGCATCAATGAG. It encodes CSARAEGINE. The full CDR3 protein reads CSARAEGINEQFF.

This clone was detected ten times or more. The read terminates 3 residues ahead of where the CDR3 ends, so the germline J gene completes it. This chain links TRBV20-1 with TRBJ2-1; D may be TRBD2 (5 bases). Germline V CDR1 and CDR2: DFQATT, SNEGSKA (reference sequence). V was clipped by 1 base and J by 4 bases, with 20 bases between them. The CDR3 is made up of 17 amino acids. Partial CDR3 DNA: TGCAGTGCTAGAGGAGTGGATCGCGCGGGTTTATACAATGAG. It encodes CSARGVDRAGLYNE. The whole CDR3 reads CSARGVDRAGLYNEQFF.

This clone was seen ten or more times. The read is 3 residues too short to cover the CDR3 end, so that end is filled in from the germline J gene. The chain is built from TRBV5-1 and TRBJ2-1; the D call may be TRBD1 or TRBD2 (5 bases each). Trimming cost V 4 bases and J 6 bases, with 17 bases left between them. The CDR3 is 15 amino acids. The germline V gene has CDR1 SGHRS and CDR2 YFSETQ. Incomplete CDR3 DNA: TGCGCCAGCAGCGGTCGGGCAGGGAGCGTCAATGAG. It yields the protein CASSGRAGSVNE. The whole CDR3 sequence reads CASSGRAGSVNEQFF.

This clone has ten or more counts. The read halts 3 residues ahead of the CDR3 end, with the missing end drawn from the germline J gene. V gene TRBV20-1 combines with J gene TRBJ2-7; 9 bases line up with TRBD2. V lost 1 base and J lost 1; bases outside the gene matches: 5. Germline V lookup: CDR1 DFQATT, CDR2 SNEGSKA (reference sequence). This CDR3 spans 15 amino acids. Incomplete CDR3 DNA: TGCAGTGCTAGAGCTAGCGGGGAGCGGTCCTACGAG. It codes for CSARASGERSYE. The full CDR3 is CSARASGERSYEQYF.

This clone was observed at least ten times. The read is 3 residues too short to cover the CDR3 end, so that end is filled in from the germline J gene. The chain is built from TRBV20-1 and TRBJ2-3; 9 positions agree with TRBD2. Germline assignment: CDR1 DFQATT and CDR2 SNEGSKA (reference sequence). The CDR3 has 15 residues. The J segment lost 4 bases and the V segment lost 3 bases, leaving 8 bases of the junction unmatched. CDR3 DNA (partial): TGCAGTGCTAGGCTAGCGGGACGTTCCGCAGATACG. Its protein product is CSARLAGRSADT. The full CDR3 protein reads CSARLAGRSADTQYF.

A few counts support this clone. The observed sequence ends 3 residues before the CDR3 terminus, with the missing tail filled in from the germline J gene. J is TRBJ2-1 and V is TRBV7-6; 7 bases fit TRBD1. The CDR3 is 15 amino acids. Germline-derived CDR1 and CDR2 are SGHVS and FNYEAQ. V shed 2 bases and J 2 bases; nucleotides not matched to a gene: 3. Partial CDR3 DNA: TGTGCCAGCAGCTTAAGGGGGCCTGCCTACAATGAG. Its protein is CASSLRGPAYNE. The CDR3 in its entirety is CASSLRGPAYNEQFF.

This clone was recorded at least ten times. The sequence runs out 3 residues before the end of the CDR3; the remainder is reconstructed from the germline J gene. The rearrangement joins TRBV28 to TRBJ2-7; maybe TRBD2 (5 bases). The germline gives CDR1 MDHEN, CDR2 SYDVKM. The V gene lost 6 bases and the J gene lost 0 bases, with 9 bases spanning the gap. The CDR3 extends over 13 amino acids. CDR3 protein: CASRDFLSYEQYF. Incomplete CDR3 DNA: TGTGCCAGCAGGGACTTTCTCTCCTACGAG.